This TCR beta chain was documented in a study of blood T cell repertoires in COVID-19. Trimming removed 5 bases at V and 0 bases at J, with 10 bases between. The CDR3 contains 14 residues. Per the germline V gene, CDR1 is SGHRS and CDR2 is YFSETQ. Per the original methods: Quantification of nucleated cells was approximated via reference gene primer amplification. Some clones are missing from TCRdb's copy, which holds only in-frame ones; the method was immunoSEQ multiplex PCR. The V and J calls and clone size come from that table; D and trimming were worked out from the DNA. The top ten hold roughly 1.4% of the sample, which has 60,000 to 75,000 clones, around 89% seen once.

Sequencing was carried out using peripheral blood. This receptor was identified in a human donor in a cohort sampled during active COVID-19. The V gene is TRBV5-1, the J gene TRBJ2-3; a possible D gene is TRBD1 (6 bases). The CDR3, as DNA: TGCGCCAGCAGGGGGGCGGTTAGCACAGATACGCAGTATTTT. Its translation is CASRGAVSTDTQYF. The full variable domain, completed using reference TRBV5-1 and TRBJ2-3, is KAGVTQTPRYLIKTRGQQVTLSCSPISGHRSVSWYQQTPGQGLQFLFEYFSETQRNKGNFPGRFSGRQFSNSRSEMNVSTLELGDSALYLCASRGAVSTDTQYFGPGTRLTVL.